The 17 T cell receptor beta chains in this list originate from one sample, sequenced in a study of post-analysis software for immune sequencing data. No antigen has been assigned to these receptors. Unique molecular identifiers tagged the TCR beta cDNA libraries. TCRdb re-analysed the PCR reads in MiXCR, keeping a single row per CDR3 protein. In the table there are around 440,000 distinct CDR3 sequences, approximately 45% of which are singletons. Study outcomes and limitations: Controls showed lower frequencies than patients for four to six TRBV segments, and TRBV5-6, TRBV5-1 and TRBV20-1 were among these.

Sample: blood. These receptor sequences come from a girl aged 10 to 17 with multiple sclerosis.

The V gene is TRBV28, the J gene TRBJ1-2; D is undetermined. This CDR3 contains 13 residues. Germline values: CDR1 MDHEN, CDR2 SYDVKM. The germline V and J ends were trimmed by 5 bases and 8 bases, with 15 bases remaining between them. The CDR3 coding sequence is TGTGCCAGCAGTCCCAGTAGGGTAGGAGGCTACACCTTC. Amino acid sequence: CASSPSRVGGYTF.

The table lists this clonotype with a count of one. V usage is TRBV4-2 and J usage is TRBJ2-3, with 9 bases matching TRBD2. The CDR3 loop spans 18 amino acids. Trimming cost V 4 bases and J 2 bases; bases outside gene matches: 13. The germline V gene has CDR1 LGHNA and CDR2 YNFKEQ. The CDR3 loop reads CASSRTPRTSAPTDTQYF. CDR3 sequence (DNA): TGTGCCAGCAGCCGCACGCCCCGGACTAGCGCTCCCACAGATACGCAGTATTTT.

This clonotype was counted only a few times. J is TRBJ2-3 and V is TRBV6-1, with a weak D call TRBD2 (6 bases). This CDR3 is built from 16 residues. V was trimmed by 2 bases and J by 4 bases, leaving 16 bases between them. CDR1 is MNHNS and CDR2 is SASEGT in the germline V gene. The CDR3, as DNA: TGTGCCAGCAGTGAAATTTCCGGGAGAGGGGCAGATACGCAGTATTTT. It yields the protein CASSEISGRGADTQYF.

This clonotype was counted a few times. The V and J genes are TRBV15 and TRBJ2-1; 12 bases are a match to TRBD2. Germline values: CDR1 LNHNV, CDR2 YYDKDF (reference sequence). V shed 7 bases and J 10 bases; nucleotides not matched to a gene: 11. The CDR3 runs to 15 residues. The CDR3 protein is CATKQTSGRGGEQFF. CDR3 nucleotides: TGTGCCACCAAGCAGACTAGCGGGAGAGGAGGGGAGCAGTTCTTC.

Worth noting for this clonotype: One end of the junction is discordant with germline, which a read error may explain. The rearrangement joins TRBV4-3 to TRBJ1-2; 7 bases align to TRBD1. The CDR3 totals 15 residues. CDR1 LGHNA and CDR2 YSLEER come from the germline V gene. The CDR3 protein is CAGSLRQGEVYGYTF. As DNA, the CDR3 is TGCGCCGGCAGCCTTCGACAGGGTGAGGTCTATGGCTACACCTTC.

The rearrangement joins TRBV29-1 to TRBJ2-7, with no clear D. The CDR3 runs 13 residues. Germline assignment: CDR1 SQVTM and CDR2 ANQGSEA. V was trimmed by 3 bases and J by 1 base, leaving 10 bases between them. CDR3 residues: CSVEYQQSYEQYF. The CDR3 nucleotides read TGCAGCGTTGAGTACCAGCAGTCCTACGAGCAGTACTTC.

The chain combines TRBV2 with TRBJ2-1; 7 positions match TRBD1. V lost 10 bases and J lost 5; bases outside the gene matches: 8. Germline values: CDR1 SNHLY, CDR2 FYNNEI. The CDR3 consists of 13 residues. The CDR3 sequence: CATLIDRDNEQFF. In nucleotides, the CDR3 is TGTGCCACCCTCATTGACAGGGACAATGAGCAGTTCTTC.

This clonotype was picked up a small number of times. The chain is built from TRBV6-1 and TRBJ2-1, with 8 bases identical to TRBD2. The CDR3 is 17 residues long. Trimming took 7 bases from V and 3 from J; bases not matched to a gene: 14. The germline gives CDR1 MNHNS, CDR2 SASEGT. In DNA form, the CDR3 reads TGTGCCAGCACCCCTTCAGCGGGAGAGGGGTTCTACAATGAGCAGTTCTTC. Its translation is CASTPSAGEGFYNEQFF.

The V call is TRBV29-1, the J call TRBJ1-1, with 8 bases identical to TRBD1. The V segment lost 3 bases and the J segment 5 bases; nucleotides outside the gene matches: 2. The CDR3 consists of 12 residues. Germline V gives CDR1 SQVTM, CDR2 ANQGSEA. The CDR3 region has the DNA TGCAGCGTTGACAGGGGGCGGACTGAAGCTTTCTTT. It codes for CSVDRGRTEAFF.

This sequence joins TRBV15 and TRBJ2-1; D is undetermined. The J call is uncertain, as TRBJ2-7 better fits the DNA end. The germline V gene encodes CDR1 LNHNV and CDR2 YYDKDF (reference sequence). This CDR3 region has 14 residues. The CDR3: CATSRGVAHNEQYF. Here the CDR3 DNA reads TGTGCCACCAGCAGAGGGGTGGCCCACAATGAGCAGTACTTC.

This clonotype was observed a single time. A much larger clonotype is one base distant, so this may be a read error. This chain joins TRBV20-1 and TRBJ2-1, with 7 nucleotides matching TRBD2. This CDR3 spans 12 amino acids. Germline values: CDR1 DFQATT, CDR2 SNEGSKA (reference sequence). In DNA, the CDR3 is TGCAGGGAGCGGGATAGGGGCGGTGAGCAGTTCTTC. It specifies CRERDRGGEQFF.

The J gene is TRBJ2-5, the V gene TRBV18; D not resolved. V lost 3 bases, J lost 7 bases, and 15 bases lay in between. CDR1 is KGHSH and CDR2 is LQKENI in the germline V gene. This CDR3 comprises 14 residues. The CDR3 nucleotides are TGTGCCAGCTCACCTTCCAAATTCCCAGGGACCCAGTACTTC. This gives the protein CASSPSKFPGTQYF.

This sequence joins TRBV28 and TRBJ2-1; the match to TRBD2 covers 12 bases. The junction had 7 bases not matched to a gene; V was cut back by 5 bases and J by 8 bases. Per germline, CDR1 MDHEN and CDR2 SYDVKM. The CDR3 loop spans 15 amino acids. Written as DNA, the CDR3 is TGTGCCAGCAGTATCCTAGCGGGAGGGCCGGATGAGCAGTTCTTC. Its protein is CASSILAGGPDEQFF.

V usage is TRBV10-1 and J usage is TRBJ2-7, with D perhaps matching TRBD1 or TRBD2 (5 bases each). This CDR3 contains 12 residues. Germline lookup yields CDR1 WNHNN and CDR2 SYGVQD (reference sequence). Trimming left V 10 bases short and J 7 bases short, with 17 bases between. The CDR3 sequence is CATSSGLGEQYF. The CDR3 bases are TGCGCCACGAGTTCGGGGCTGGGGGAGCAGTACTTC.

This clonotype has a handful of counts. The chain employs TRBV7-3 and TRBJ2-1; 12 positions match TRBD2. This CDR3 has 14 amino acids. V trimming: 5 bases; J trimming: 7 bases; junction bases outside the gene matches: 3. CDR1 and CDR2 (germline): SGHTA, FQGTGA. CDR3 nucleotide sequence: TGTGCCAGCAGCCGGACTAGCGGGATGAATGAGCAGTTCTTC. The encoded protein is CASSRTSGMNEQFF.

The chain employs TRBV6-5 and TRBJ2-1, with D perhaps being TRBD1 or TRBD2 (6 bases each). There are 17 residues in the CDR3. Germline CDR1 is MNHEY and CDR2 is SVGAGI. Trimming shortened V by 0 bases and J by 5 bases, and 17 bases separated the two germline ends. CDR3 amino acids: CASSYSIGGGINNEQFF. For the CDR3, the DNA is TGTGCCAGCAGTTACTCGATAGGGGGAGGAATCAACAATGAGCAGTTCTTC.

The CDR3 spells CASSWPGQGQETQYF. The CDR3 DNA follows: TGTGCCAGCAGCTGGCCGGGACAGGGACAAGAGACCCAGTACTTC. This chain uses TRBV7-9 with TRBJ2-5, with 9 positions matching TRBD1. The CDR3 totals 15 residues. J was trimmed by 2 bases and V by 4 bases; bases with no gene match: 5. Germline V gene lookup returns CDR1 SEHNR and CDR2 FQNEAQ (reference sequence).